This T cell receptor (beta chain) emerged from a study of T-cell memory formation after mild COVID-19. MiXCR, applied by TCRdb to the 5' RACE reads, yields one record per CDR3 protein. The top ten hold around 8% of the sample, which has some 450,000 distinct CDR3 sequences, 20% seen once. In regard to this clonotype: No antigen is known for it.

Germline assignment: CDR1 LGHDT and CDR2 YNNKEL (reference sequence). The V end lost 4 bases, the J end lost 5 bases, and 17 bases lay between the germline ends. This CDR3 has 15 amino acids. Whole-study results and caveats: SARS-CoV-2 specificity of second-wave clones peaking day 37 was unconfirmed.

The sequence derives from an adult woman who had mild COVID-19 (a few samples of this study predate the infection). Cell type and time point are not known. The sample was PBMCs or a T cell subset sorted from them (not recorded which). The V and J genes are TRBV3-1 and TRBJ1-1, with D perhaps TRBD1 (6 bases). The CDR3 DNA sequence: TGTGCCAGCAGCCTTTCTCGCAGGGGATGGACTGAAGCTTTCTTT. Encoded protein: CASSLSRRGWTEAFF.